This T cell receptor (beta chain) is from a study of shared clonotypes between healthy human individuals. The overall study: In total, the donors were a couple of women and a few men aged 18 to 49.

Sequenced by immunoSEQ multiplex PCR; TCRdb stores in-frame clones only, minus some. Seen here are hundreds of thousands of clones, around 73% observed once, and the top ten hold around 1.8%. As to this clone: The target antigen is unknown.

The CDR3 length is 16 residues. After removal of 2 bases from V and 1 base from J, the junction contained 3 bases not matched to a gene. Germline CDR1 and CDR2: SGHAT and FQNNGV. Regarding the study as a whole: Donor scarcity curtailed the genetic and exposure-history diversity represented herein. Investigators collected only blood, and repertoires in tissues likely differ. Generally, naive subsets (rather than memory subsets) showed larger estimated richness.

The sequenced sample was memory CD4+ T cells sorted from blood. The subset here: CD45RA-negative fraction. The chain combines TRBV11-2 with TRBJ2-2; 8 bases fit TRBD2. The sequence was obtained from a woman aged 25 to 45 in good health. CDR3: CASSLFSGGNTGELFF. The CDR3 DNA reads TGTGCCAGCAGCTTATTCAGCGGGGGGAACACCGGGGAGCTGTTTTTT.